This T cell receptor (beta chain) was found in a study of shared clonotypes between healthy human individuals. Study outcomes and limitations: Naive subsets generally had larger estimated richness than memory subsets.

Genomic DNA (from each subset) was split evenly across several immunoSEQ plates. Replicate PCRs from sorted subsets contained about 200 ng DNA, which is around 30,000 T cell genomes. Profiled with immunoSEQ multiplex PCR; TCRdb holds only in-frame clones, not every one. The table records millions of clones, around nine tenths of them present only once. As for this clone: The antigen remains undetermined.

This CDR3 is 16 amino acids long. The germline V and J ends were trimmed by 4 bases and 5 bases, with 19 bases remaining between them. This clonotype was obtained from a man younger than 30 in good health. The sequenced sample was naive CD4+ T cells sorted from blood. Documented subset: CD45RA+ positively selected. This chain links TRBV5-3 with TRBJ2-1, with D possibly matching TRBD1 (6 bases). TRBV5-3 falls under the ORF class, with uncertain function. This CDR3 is CARSPHDYWTDNEQFF. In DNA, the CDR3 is TGTGCCAGAAGCCCTCACGACTACTGGACAGACAATGAGCAGTTCTTC.